This is a list of T cell receptor beta chains from one sample in a study of blood T cell repertoires in COVID-19. Sequencing was performed with immunoSEQ multiplex PCR; in TCRdb, only in-frame clones are kept and a portion is missing. The table includes 55,000 to 85,000 clones, more than 60% detected once. The sample comprised peripheral blood. The receptors here all came from a man between 60 and 75 years old with acute or convalescent COVID-19. CDR3s include the opening cysteine and the closing phenylalanine or tryptophan. A D gene is named only where the DNA matches it firmly. The size entry is marked missing in some rows and otherwise reads once, few, many or a size class.

-	TRBV28	-	TRBJ1-5	CASSPNQPQHF	TGTGCCAGCAGCCCGAATCAGCCCCAGCATTTT
once	TRBV13	TRBD2	TRBJ2-7	CASSSRTSGGYEQYF	TGTGCCAGCAGCTCCCGGACTAGCGGGGGCTACGAGCAGTACTTC
-	TRBV2	TRBD1	TRBJ2-1	CASIGGQGGGEQFF	TGTGCCAGCATAGGGGGACAGGGAGGGGGCGAGCAGTTCTTC
once	TRBV5-1	-	TRBJ2-2	CASSLALQGNAGELFF	TGCGCCAGCAGCTTGGCCTTACAGGGAAACGCCGGGGAGCTGTTTTTT
-	TRBV7-9	TRBD2	TRBJ2-1	CASSSTIAGGRDEQFF	TGTGCCAGCAGCTCGACTATAGCGGGGGGCCGGGATGAGCAGTTCTTC
-	TRBV18	-	TRBJ2-1	CASSLSGNEQFF	TGTGCCAGCTCCCTCAGCGGTAATGAGCAGTTCTTC
few	TRBV5-8	TRBD2	TRBJ2-3	CASSLGSGEPSTDTQYF	TGTGCCAGCAGCTTGGGTAGCGGGGAACCTAGCACAGATACGCAGTATTTT
once	TRBV30	TRBD1	TRBJ2-2	CAWGQGGTGELFF	TGTGCCTGGGGACAGGGTGGCACCGGGGAGCTGTTTTTT
-	TRBV5-4	-	TRBJ1-1	CASPAGALHEAFF	TGTGCCAGCCCGGCAGGGGCCCTACACGAAGCTTTCTTT
-	TRBV7-9	-	TRBJ2-1	CASSLTGSSYNEQFF	TGTGCCAGCAGCTTAACCGGTAGCTCCTACAATGAGCAGTTCTTC
-	TRBV19	-	TRBJ1-6	CASSIYTENSPLHF	TGTGCCAGTAGTATCTACACGGAGAATTCACCCCTCCACTTT
-	TRBV3-1/TRBV3-2	TRBD1	TRBJ1-5	CASSNLQGEGQPQHF	TGTGCCAGCAGCAACCTACAGGGGGAGGGTCAGCCCCAGCATTTT
-	TRBV3-1/TRBV3-2	-	TRBJ1-1	CASSQTARGGTEAFF	TGTGCCAGCAGCCAGACTGCCAGGGGTGGAACTGAAGCTTTCTTT
-	TRBV9	TRBD2	TRBJ2-2	CASSVAVGGRLYTGELFF	TGTGCCAGCAGCGTAGCTGTGGGAGGGCGTTTGTACACCGGGGAGCTGTTTTTT
-	TRBV18	-	TRBJ1-2	CASSPRASDREAAGYTF	TGTGCCAGCTCACCACGTGCGTCGGACAGAGAGGCAGCTGGCTACACCTTC
-	TRBV15	-	TRBJ1-1	CATSRADSGSNTEAFF	TGTGCCACCAGCAGAGCAGATTCCGGGTCGAACACTGAAGCTTTCTTT
-	TRBV18	TRBD1	TRBJ2-6	CASSPKNRTGGRSGANVLTF	TGTGCCAGCTCACCTAAGAACCGGACAGGGGGCCGCTCTGGGGCCAACGTCCTGACTTTC
-	TRBV12-3/TRBV12-4	TRBD2	TRBJ2-4	CASKSQREGLYF	TGTGCCAGCAAATCCCAGCGGGAGGGCCTTTACTTC
-	TRBV3-1/TRBV3-2	TRBD2	TRBJ2-1	CASSPPGTSGGAGEQFF	TGTGCCAGCAGTCCACCCGGGACTAGCGGGGGGGCTGGTGAGCAGTTCTTC
-	TRBV28	-	TRBJ2-3	CASSAPPSAYTDTQYF	TGTGCCAGCAGTGCCCCTCCTAGCGCCTACACAGATACGCAGTATTTT
-	TRBV28	TRBD2	TRBJ2-1	CASSSLGVGLAGGSSYNEQFF	TGTGCCAGCAGTTCCCTGGGCGTGGGACTAGCGGGGGGTAGCTCCTACAATGAGCAGTTCTTC
once	TRBV10-1	-	TRBJ2-2	CASSDGVDTGELFF	TGCGCCAGCAGTGACGGGGTCGACACCGGGGAGCTGTTTTTT
-	TRBV5-4	-	TRBJ1-1	CASSLDTVNTEAFF	TGTGCCAGCAGCTTGGACACAGTGAACACTGAAGCTTTCTTT
-	TRBV9	-	TRBJ1-3	CASSVDFPAGRSGNTIYF	TGTGCCAGCAGCGTAGATTTCCCAGCGGGGCGCTCTGGAAACACCATATATTTT
-	TRBV27	TRBD2	TRBJ2-7	CASSLAAGDYEQYF	TGTGCCAGCAGTTTAGCAGCGGGAGACTACGAGCAGTACTTC
-	TRBV18	-	TRBJ2-1	CASSPKVGDEQFF	TGTGCCAGCTCACCAAAGGTCGGGGATGAGCAGTTCTTC
-	TRBV12-3/TRBV12-4	TRBD1	TRBJ1-4	CASSMTGEKLFF	TGTGCCAGCAGTATGACAGGGGAGAAACTGTTTTTT
-	TRBV5-6	-	TRBJ2-7	CASSQGYEQYF	TGTGCCAGCAGCCAGGGGTACGAGCAGTACTTC
few	TRBV6-6	-	TRBJ1-5	CASSRDPGSNSQPQHF	TGTGCCAGCAGTCGAGACCCAGGTTCCAATTCTCAGCCCCAGCATTTT
-	TRBV19	-	TRBJ2-5	CASRGPGHPETQYF	TGTGCCAGTAGGGGCCCGGGACACCCAGAGACCCAGTACTTC
-	TRBV20-1	-	TRBJ2-7	CSASRLADSYEQYF	TGCAGTGCTAGTCGATTAGCTGATTCCTACGAGCAGTACTTC
-	TRBV24-1	-	TRBJ2-3	CATRSASTDTQYF	TGTGCCACGAGGAGCGCTAGCACAGATACGCAGTATTTT
-	TRBV6-2/TRBV6-3	TRBD2	TRBJ2-5	CASSYAGTVGLAGGETQYF	TGTGCCAGCAGTTACGCAGGGACGGTGGGACTAGCGGGGGGGGAGACCCAGTACTTC
-	TRBV5-4	TRBD1	TRBJ1-2	CASSLEGASDLGYTF	TGTGCCAGCAGCTTGGAGGGGGCGTCTGATTTGGGCTACACCTTC
-	TRBV5-1	-	TRBJ2-5	CASRPTPRETQYF	TGCGCCAGCAGGCCGACTCCCCGGGAGACCCAGTACTTC
few	TRBV19	-	TRBJ2-6	CASSMREVSGANVLTF	TGTGCCAGTAGTATGAGGGAGGTCTCTGGGGCCAACGTCCTGACTTTC
-	TRBV7-2	-	TRBJ2-5	CASSLGGTKTQYF	TGTGCCAGCAGCTTAGGGGGCACGAAGACCCAGTACTTC
-	TRBV28	-	TRBJ1-4	CASSPLNEKLFF	TGTGCCAGCAGTCCACTTAATGAAAAACTGTTTTTT
-	TRBV5-1	TRBD1	TRBJ2-3	CASSLAGQGTLDTQYF	TGCGCCAGCAGCTTGGCGGGACAGGGCACCTTGGATACGCAGTATTTT
-	TRBV4-2	TRBD2	TRBJ2-3	CASSQGLAGGTDTQYF	TGTGCCAGCAGCCAAGGACTAGCTGGAGGCACAGATACGCAGTATTTT
-	TRBV12-3/TRBV12-4	TRBD2	TRBJ2-5	CASSPRGGETQYF	TGTGCCAGCAGTCCGCGGGGGGGGGAGACCCAGTACTTC
few	TRBV28	TRBD2	TRBJ2-1	CASRSSGGGYNEQFF	TGTGCCAGCAGGTCTAGCGGGGGGGGTTACAATGAGCAGTTCTTC
-	TRBV30	TRBD1	TRBJ2-1	CAWDRVFGNEQFF	TGTGCCTGGGACAGGGTATTTGGCAATGAGCAGTTCTTC
-	TRBV6-5	TRBD1	TRBJ2-4	CASSYRQGAGIQYF	TGTGCCAGCAGTTATAGGCAGGGGGCTGGCATTCAGTACTTC
-	TRBV9	TRBD1	TRBJ2-7	CASSPRDRASYEQYF	TGTGCCAGCAGCCCCAGGGACAGGGCGTCCTACGAGCAGTACTTC
-	TRBV19	-	TRBJ2-7	CASKVGTLSYEQYF	TGTGCCAGTAAGGTGGGGACATTATCCTACGAGCAGTACTTC
few	TRBV4-1	TRBD2	TRBJ2-5	CASSLYLAGQETQYF	TGCGCCAGCAGCTTATACTTAGCGGGACAAGAGACCCAGTACTTC
-	TRBV12-3/TRBV12-4	-	TRBJ2-7	CASRKDSQEYF	TGTGCCAGCCGTAAGGACTCCCAGGAGTACTTC
-	TRBV7-9	TRBD1	TRBJ1-1	CASSFTTGLNTEAFF	TGTGCCAGCAGCTTTACGACAGGGCTGAACACTGAAGCTTTCTTT
few	TRBV4-1	-	TRBJ2-7	CASSQEGGIEAYEQYF	TGCGCCAGCAGCCAAGAAGGAGGGATTGAGGCCTACGAGCAGTACTTC
-	TRBV2	TRBD1	TRBJ1-4	CASNRGRATNEKLFF	TGTGCCAGCAACAGGGGACGTGCAACTAATGAAAAACTGTTTTTT
-	TRBV7-3	-	TRBJ2-1	CASSLQVSSYNEQFF	TGTGCCAGCAGCTTACAAGTTAGCTCCTACAATGAGCAGTTCTTC
-	TRBV5-5	-	TRBJ2-5	CASSPPGGFQETQYF	TGTGCCAGCAGCCCCCCGGGGGGCTTCCAAGAGACCCAGTACTTC
-	TRBV2	-	TRBJ2-6	CASGRGDSGANVLTF	TGTGCCAGCGGCAGGGGCGACTCTGGGGCCAACGTCCTGACTTTC
-	TRBV9	-	TRBJ2-3	CASSVGRVTDTQYF	TGTGCCAGCAGCGTAGGGAGAGTCACAGATACGCAGTATTTT
-	TRBV28	TRBD1	TRBJ1-3	CASTLPGQGSGNTIYF	TGTGCCAGCACCTTGCCGGGACAGGGGTCTGGAAACACCATATATTTT
-	TRBV5-5	TRBD2	TRBJ2-3	CASRVVGGDTQYF	TGTGCCAGCAGGGTGGTGGGAGGGGATACGCAGTATTTT